The 4 T cell receptor beta chains listed next were all sequenced from one sample in a study of T cell repertoires in MIS-A myocarditis. Profiled with immunoSEQ multiplex PCR; TCRdb holds only in-frame clones, not every one. The data show around 10,000 clones, 80% to 90% seen once. Sequencing used thoracic lymph node tissue obtained at autopsy. The receptors shown here come from a man younger than 30 with fulminant myocarditis from multisystem inflammatory syndrome in adults (MIS-A) after COVID-19.

The rearrangement joins TRBV7-2 to TRBJ2-5; D gene unclear. V gave up 1 base and J gave up 0 bases, with 9 bases separating them. From germline, CDR1 is SGHTA and CDR2 FQGNSA. The CDR3 extends over 15 amino acids. The CDR3 sequence is CASSLGSGYQETQYF. CDR3 nucleotide sequence: TGTGCCAGCAGCTTAGGTTCGGGTTACCAAGAGACCCAGTACTTC.

The chain carries TRBV6-5 and TRBJ2-5; 10 bases are shared with TRBD2. Germline V gene data show CDR1 as MNHEY and CDR2 as SVGAGI. This CDR3 is built from 13 residues. CDR3 sequence reads: CAGSSGGRETQYF. The CDR3 DNA sequence: TGTGCGGGGAGTAGCGGGGGGAGGGAGACCCAGTACTTC.

This CDR3 is CASSQTSQGSGANVLTF. For the CDR3, the DNA is TGTGCCAGCAGCCAAACATCTCAGGGTTCGGGGGCCAACGTCCTGACTTTC. This chain links TRBV4-2 with TRBJ2-6; D may be TRBD1 (5 bases). CDR3 length: 17 amino acids. V lost 2 bases, J lost 4 bases, and 15 bases lay in between. The germline CDR1 and CDR2 sequences are LGHNA and YNFKEQ.

The rearrangement uses TRBV4-3 and TRBJ2-1; TRBD2 is a possible D gene (7 bases). Trimming removed 5 bases at V and 0 bases at J, with 17 bases between. There are 17 residues in the CDR3. CDR1 and CDR2 (germline): LGHNA, YSLEER. CDR3 amino acids: CASSDGGGESSYNEQFF. The CDR3 DNA follows: TGCGCCAGCAGCGACGGAGGGGGGGAGAGCTCCTACAATGAGCAGTTCTTC.